The 19 T cell receptor beta chains below all came from one sample that was sequenced in a study of blood T cell repertoires in COVID-19. The data were produced by immunoSEQ multiplex PCR, yet TCRdb's version contains in-frame clones alone and is incomplete. The sample has a few hundred thousand clones, 90% seen once. The sequenced sample was peripheral blood. Receptors originate from a woman between 55 and 75 years old with COVID-19, enrolled during active disease.

The genes are TRBV18 and TRBJ1-6, with 8 bases aligning to TRBD1. The CDR3 is made up of 15 amino acids. V lost 1 base and J lost 8; bases outside the gene matches: 4. Germline V gene lookup returns CDR1 KGHSH and CDR2 LQKENI. CDR3: CASSPLQGADSPLHF. The CDR3 coding sequence is TGTGCCAGCTCACCACTGCAGGGGGCGGATTCACCCCTCCACTTT.

V and J are TRBV30 and TRBJ1-5; maybe TRBD1 (5 bases). CDR1 and CDR2 from the germline V gene are GTSNPN and SVGIG (reference sequence). The CDR3 sequence is 13 residues long. Trimming removed 7 bases from V and 3 bases from J, with 13 bases in between. The CDR3 sequence is CAFGKGNNQPQHF. CDR3 nucleotide sequence: TGTGCCTTCGGAAAGGGGAACAATCAGCCCCAGCATTTT.

The chain carries TRBV27 and TRBJ1-5, with 8 bases lining up with TRBD1. Germline V gene data show CDR1 as MNHEY and CDR2 as SMNVEV (reference sequence). This CDR3 has 17 amino acids. V dropped 4 bases and J dropped 1; count of bases not matched to a gene: 9. In DNA form, the CDR3 reads TGTGCCAGCAGTTCCCGACAGGGGTTAGTGAGCAATCAGCCCCAGCATTTT. The encoded protein is CASSSRQGLVSNQPQHF.

J is TRBJ1-2 and V is TRBV5-1; a weak D match, TRBD1 (6 bases). This CDR3 has 14 amino acids. The V end lost 4 bases, the J end lost 2 bases, and 12 bases lay between the germline ends. The germline V gene has CDR1 SGHRS and CDR2 YFSETQ. CDR3 coding DNA: TGCGCCAGCAGCCAGGGGTTGGGAAACTATGGCTACACCTTC. This gives the protein CASSQGLGNYGYTF.

This clone was observed a single time. The CDR3 is CASSQDWASGGTDTQYF. DNA of the CDR3: TGTGCCAGCAGCCAAGATTGGGCTAGCGGGGGCACAGATACGCAGTATTTT. This chain connects TRBV4-2 to TRBJ2-3; 9 bases are shared with TRBD2. The V segment lost 0 bases and the J segment 1 base; nucleotides outside the gene matches: 5. Per germline, CDR1 LGHNA and CDR2 YNFKEQ. CDR3 length: 17 amino acids.

The chain employs TRBV19 and TRBJ1-2; the match to TRBD1 covers 7 bases. Germline V lookup: CDR1 LNHDA, CDR2 SQIVND (reference sequence). V shed 6 bases, J shed 8 bases, and the junction held 9 bases outside the gene matches. There are 13 residues in the CDR3. Written as DNA, the CDR3 is TGTGCCAGTAGGATGTCAGGGGGTGGCGGCTACACCTTC. Translating gives CASRMSGGGGYTF.

V is TRBV9 and J is TRBJ2-1, with 10 nucleotides matching TRBD1. The CDR3 spans 15 residues. Per germline, CDR1 SGDLS and CDR2 YYNGEE. V lost 0 bases and J lost 7; bases outside the gene matches: 4. The CDR3 region is CASSVAGQGFNEQFF. CDR3 nucleotides: TGTGCCAGCAGCGTAGCGGGACAGGGGTTTAATGAGCAGTTCTTC.

This clone was recorded a few times. The chain is built from TRBV6-6 and TRBJ1-1; no clear D. V was cut by 6 bases and J by 1 base, with 15 bases left in between. The CDR3 covers 15 residues. CDR1 is MNHNY, CDR2 SVGAGI, per germline (reference sequence). The DNA of the CDR3 is TGTGCCAGCAGAAGTCCTAGCGGTAGGAACACTGAAGCTTTCTTT. It codes for CASRSPSGRNTEAFF.

The CDR3 bases are TGTGCCAGCAGCTTAGAGGGACTTGGCGGGGAGCAGTTCTTC. Its translation: CASSLEGLGGEQFF. The chain has TRBV11-3 and TRBJ2-1; D may be TRBD2 (6 bases). Deletions cut 0 bases from V and 10 bases from J, with 13 bases between. The germline CDR1 and CDR2 sequences are SGHNT and YENEEA. The CDR3 has 14 residues.

The rearrangement joins TRBV19 to TRBJ1-1, with 8 bases matching TRBD1. The V gene end was trimmed by 7 bases and the J gene end by 6 bases; junction bases not matched to a gene: 7. In germline, CDR1 is LNHDA, CDR2 SQIVND (reference sequence). CDR3 length: 13 amino acids. The CDR3 sequence: CASTSYRGAEAFF. The CDR3 region has the DNA TGTGCCAGTACTTCTTACAGGGGGGCTGAAGCTTTCTTT.

V and J are TRBV6-2 or TRBV6-3 and TRBJ2-7; 8 positions agree with TRBD1. CDR1 and CDR2 from the germline V gene are MNHEY and SVGEGT. The CDR3 covers 15 residues. Losses at the gene ends were 4 bases for V and 2 bases for J; bases not matched to a gene: 7. The CDR3 spells CASSSTGTGTYEQYF. CDR3 coding DNA: TGTGCCAGCAGTTCGACCGGGACAGGAACCTACGAGCAGTACTTC.

Worth noting for this clone: This same CDR3 is encoded by further DNA sequences in the sample. The V call is TRBV3-1 (or the pseudogene TRBV3-2), the J call TRBJ1-1; 7 bases match TRBD1. There are 15 residues in the CDR3. V shed 3 bases and J 5 bases; nucleotides not matched to a gene: 9. CDR1 and CDR2 (germline): LGHDT, YNNKEL (reference sequence). CDR3 sequence (DNA): TGTGCCAGCAGCCAGAGCAACAGGGGCGGGACTGAAGCTTTCTTT. Amino acid sequence: CASSQSNRGGTEAFF.

V is TRBV7-8 and J is TRBJ1-6, with TRBD1 as a possible D gene (5 bases). V gave up 1 base and J gave up 7 bases, with 11 bases separating them. This CDR3 is built from 15 residues. The V gene's germline CDR1 is SGHVS and CDR2 FQNEAQ. CDR3 residues: CASSLGGGGNSPLHF. The CDR3, as DNA: TGTGCCAGCAGCTTAGGTGGGGGAGGGAATTCACCCCTCCACTTT.

This sequence joins TRBV6-1 and TRBJ2-5; TRBD2 matches 10 bases. The CDR3 has 16 residues. CDR1 MNHNS and CDR2 SASEGT come from the germline V gene. V was pared by 1 base and J by 0 bases, with 2 bases of the junction left unmatched. The CDR3 bases are TGTGCCAGCAGTGAAGTTCTAGCGGGGGACCAAGAGACCCAGTACTTC. The encoded protein is CASSEVLAGDQETQYF.

The V and J genes are TRBV6-6 and TRBJ1-4, with D perhaps TRBD1 (6 bases). Germline values: CDR1 MNHNY, CDR2 SVGAGI (reference sequence). Trimming removed 8 bases from V and 7 bases from J, with 14 bases in between. The CDR3 sequence is 13 residues long. CDR3 amino acids: CASHDRTFEKLFF. The CDR3 coding sequence is TGTGCCAGCCACGACAGGACTTTTGAAAAACTGTTTTTT.

In nucleotides, the CDR3 is TGTGCCACCTCCCGAGGGTACGGCTATGGCTACACCTTC. This codes for CATSRGYGYGYTF. The gene calls are TRBV12-3 or TRBV12-4 and TRBJ1-2; D remains unclear. The V and J ends lost 10 bases and 4 bases respectively, with 16 bases between them. The CDR3 loop spans 13 amino acids.

The V and J genes are TRBV27 and TRBJ1-5, with D possibly being TRBD1 (5 bases). Per the germline V gene, CDR1 is MNHEY and CDR2 is SMNVEV (reference sequence). V lost 6 bases to trimming and J lost 6 bases, with 18 bases between them. This CDR3 region has 15 residues. CDR3 region: CASSPDGATFQPQHF. Written as DNA, the CDR3 is TGTGCCAGCAGCCCCGATGGGGCGACGTTTCAGCCCCAGCATTTT.

The chain has TRBV3-1 (or the pseudogene TRBV3-2) and TRBJ2-7; 11 nucleotides match TRBD1. V lost 3 bases, J lost 4 bases, and 8 bases stayed unmatched. The CDR3 has 16 amino acids. Per germline, CDR1 LGHDT and CDR2 YNNKEL (reference sequence). The CDR3 protein is CASSHGWGQGEYEQYF. CDR3 DNA sequence: TGTGCCAGCAGCCATGGCTGGGGACAGGGGGAATACGAGCAGTACTTC.

The chain links TRBV6-5 to TRBJ2-7, with 7 bases fitting TRBD1. Germline V gene sequence: CDR1 MNHEY, CDR2 SVGAGI. The CDR3 contains 13 residues. J was trimmed by 4 bases and V by 0 bases; bases with no gene match: 0. The CDR3 here is CASSYSRGYEQYF. The CDR3 DNA follows: TGTGCCAGCAGTTACTCCAGGGGGTACGAGCAGTACTTC.